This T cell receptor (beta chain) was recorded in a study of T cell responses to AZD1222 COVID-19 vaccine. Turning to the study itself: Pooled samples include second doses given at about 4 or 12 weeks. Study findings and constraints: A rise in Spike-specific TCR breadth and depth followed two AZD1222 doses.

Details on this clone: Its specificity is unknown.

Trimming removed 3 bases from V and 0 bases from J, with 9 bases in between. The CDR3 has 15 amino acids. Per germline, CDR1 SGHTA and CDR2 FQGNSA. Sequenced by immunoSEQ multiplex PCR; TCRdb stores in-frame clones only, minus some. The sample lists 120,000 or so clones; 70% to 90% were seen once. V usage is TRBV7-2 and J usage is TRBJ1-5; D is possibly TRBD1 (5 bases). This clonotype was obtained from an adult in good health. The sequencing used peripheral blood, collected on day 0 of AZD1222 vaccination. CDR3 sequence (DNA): TGTGCCAGCAGCTTGGACACCTATAGCAATCAGCCCCAGCATTTT. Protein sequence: CASSLDTYSNQPQHF. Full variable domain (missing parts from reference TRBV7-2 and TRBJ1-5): GAGVSQSPSNKVTEKGKDVELRCDPISGHTALYWYRQSLGQGLEFLIYFQGNSAPDKSGLPSDRFSAERTGGSVSTLTIQRTQQEDSAVYLCASSLDTYSNQPQHFGDGTRLSIL.